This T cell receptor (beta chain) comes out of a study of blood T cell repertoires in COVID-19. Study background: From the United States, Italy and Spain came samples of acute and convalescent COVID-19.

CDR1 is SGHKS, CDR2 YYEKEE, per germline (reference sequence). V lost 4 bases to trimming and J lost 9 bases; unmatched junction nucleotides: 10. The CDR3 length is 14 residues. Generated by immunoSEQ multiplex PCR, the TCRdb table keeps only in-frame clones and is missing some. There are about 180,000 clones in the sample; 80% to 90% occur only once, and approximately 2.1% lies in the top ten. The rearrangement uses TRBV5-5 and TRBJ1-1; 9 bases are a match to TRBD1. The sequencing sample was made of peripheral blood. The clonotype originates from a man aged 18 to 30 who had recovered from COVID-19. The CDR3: CASSGRDREPKAFF. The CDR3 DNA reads TGTGCCAGCAGCGGCCGGGACAGGGAACCCAAAGCTTTCTTT.